This is a list of T cell receptor beta chains from one sample in a study of T cells in localized non-small cell lung cancer. Sequencing used immunoSEQ multiplex PCR; TCRdb keeps in-frame clones, though not all of them. Of around 41,000 clones in the sample, more than 85% are singletons; the top ten hold roughly 7%. The specimen comprised peripheral blood, sampled before any cancer treatment. The source of these receptors is a woman aged 18-49 years with stage III lung adenocarcinoma. The CDR3 runs from the conserved cysteine through the conserved F or W. Each record gives: J gene, D gene, V gene, CDR3 DNA, CDR3 protein. A D gene is named only where the DNA matches it firmly.

>TRBJ1-1|TRBD1|TRBV5-1
TGCGCCAGCAGCAGCGGGACAGGGGGGAACACTGAAGCTTTCTTT
CASSSGTGGNTEAFF
>TRBJ1-1|NA|TRBV6-1
TGTGCCAGCAAACCGGGGTTAACGGACACTGAAGCTTTCTTT
CASKPGLTDTEAFF
>TRBJ2-1|NA|TRBV6-1
TGTGCCAGCACTGGGACGGGAGTTCGGAATGAGCAGTTCTTC
CASTGTGVRNEQFF
>TRBJ2-3|NA|TRBV30
TGTGCCTGGACAGGGGTTTCAGATACGCAGTATTTT
CAWTGVSDTQYF
>TRBJ2-1|TRBD2|TRBV11-3
TGTGCCAGCAGCCCGACTAGCGGGGGGGCCTCCTACAATGAGCAGTTCTTC
CASSPTSGGASYNEQFF
>TRBJ1-1|TRBD1|TRBV11-2
TGTGCCAGCAGCCCGGCTTCTGACAGGGGGGCCGAAGCTTTCTTT
CASSPASDRGAEAFF
>TRBJ2-4|NA|TRBV23-1
TGCGCCAGCAAGCGGACAGATACCGCCAAAAACATTCAGTACTTC
CASKRTDTAKNIQYF
>TRBJ2-7|TRBD1|TRBV7-2
TGTGCCAGCAGCTCACAGACAGGGAGCTCCTACGAGCAGTACTTC
CASSSQTGSSYEQYF
>TRBJ1-4|NA|TRBV6-1
TGTGCCAGCACGGAGTTGGCCTTATCTGGAAAACTGTTTTTT
CASTELALSGKLFF
>TRBJ2-1|NA|TRBV10-3
TGTGCCATCAGTGAGGAGGGGGGGCTGGGTGAGCAGTTCTTC
CAISEEGGLGEQFF
>TRBJ2-2|TRBD1|TRBV7-6
TGTGCCAGCAGCTTAGGGCAGGGGGACACCGGGGAGCTGTTTTTT
CASSLGQGDTGELFF
>TRBJ1-1|NA|TRBV6-5
TGTGCCAGCAGTTACCGGGACCCGGGAACTGAAGCTTTCTTT
CASSYRDPGTEAFF
>TRBJ2-7|NA|TRBV6-5
TGTGCCAGCAGTTCAAGCACCGGGACACGCTACGAGCAGTACTTC
CASSSSTGTRYEQYF
>TRBJ1-1|TRBD1|TRBV5-5
TGTGCCAGCAGCACGGGACAGGGTTTCACAATGAACACTGAAGCTTTCTTT
CASSTGQGFTMNTEAFF
>TRBJ2-3|TRBD2|TRBV10-2
TGCGCCAGCAGTGACTTGGCCCGGGGGGACGAAGATACGCAGTATTTT
CASSDLARGDEDTQYF
>TRBJ2-5|TRBD1|TRBV18
TGTGCCAGCTCTCCGGGACAGGGTAGGGAGACCCAGTACTTC
CASSPGQGRETQYF
>TRBJ1-6|TRBD1|TRBV6-1
TGTGCCAGCAGAGGGACAGGGGATAATTCACCCCTCCACTTT
CASRGTGDNSPLHF